Listed below are T cell receptor beta chains from one sample, sequenced in a study of blood T cell repertoires in COVID-19. Libraries were prepared by immunoSEQ multiplex PCR; TCRdb keeps only in-frame clonotypes and omits some of them. Of about 250,000 clones in the sample, about 88% are singletons; the top ten hold 2.5% to 3%. The source material was PBMCs or T cells enriched from blood (not recorded which). The receptors here all came from a woman in her fifties or sixties who had recovered from COVID-19. The CDR3 runs from the conserved cysteine through the conserved F or W. The D gene is left open where the match is weak. Some rows mark clone size as missing; the rest say once, few, many or name a class of expanded clone.

J gene	V gene	D gene	clone size	CDR3 protein	CDR3 DNA
TRBJ1-4	TRBV30	NA	NA	CATGPNEKLFF	TGTGCCACTGGGCCAAATGAAAAACTGTTTTTT
TRBJ2-7	TRBV27	NA	NA	CASARAGAYEQYF	TGTGCCAGTGCCCGGGCCGGGGCCTACGAGCAGTACTTC
TRBJ1-5	TRBV6-2/TRBV6-3	TRBD1	once	CASSYSGDRAGDGNQPQHF	TGTGCCAGCAGTTACTCGGGGGACAGGGCGGGAGATGGCAATCAGCCCCAGCATTTT
TRBJ1-6	TRBV30	NA	NA	CAWTGQNNSPLHF	TGTGCCTGGACGGGACAAAACAATTCACCCCTCCACTTT
TRBJ1-1	TRBV29-1	NA	NA	CSVKIEEYTEAFF	TGCAGCGTTAAGATTGAGGAATACACTGAAGCTTTCTTT
TRBJ1-2	TRBV11-3	TRBD1	NA	CASCPGQGATNYGYTF	TGTGCCAGCTGTCCGGGACAGGGGGCGACTAACTATGGCTACACCTTC
TRBJ2-2	TRBV18	NA	NA	CASSPLARSRMSPNTGELFF	TGTGCCAGCTCACCTTTGGCTAGATCCCGGATGAGCCCTAACACCGGGGAGCTGTTTTTT
TRBJ2-4	TRBV7-2	NA	NA	CASSSRTENIQYF	TGTGCCAGCAGCTCGAGGACAGAAAACATTCAGTACTTC
TRBJ1-5	TRBV7-2	TRBD1	NA	CASSPFQGGSNQPQHF	TGTGCCAGCAGTCCTTTTCAGGGGGGAAGCAATCAGCCCCAGCATTTT
TRBJ1-2	TRBV3-1/TRBV3-2	NA	NA	CASSSDSQGYGYTF	TGTGCCAGCAGCAGTGACAGTCAAGGATATGGCTACACCTTC
TRBJ1-2	TRBV30	NA	NA	CAWSIALNYGYTF	TGTGCCTGGAGTATTGCGCTTAACTATGGCTACACCTTC
TRBJ1-2	TRBV28	NA	NA	CASTTPSPSRGYTF	TGTGCCAGCACAACCCCCTCACCCTCGAGAGGCTACACCTTC
TRBJ1-1	TRBV16	NA	NA	CASSQPFGAGTEAFF	TGTGCCAGCAGCCAACCTTTTGGGGCAGGAACCGAAGCTTTCTTT
TRBJ1-5	TRBV28	NA	NA	CASSFTGPGPYNDQPQHF	TGTGCCAGCAGTTTCACAGGACCAGGCCCCTACAACGATCAGCCCCAGCATTTT
TRBJ1-1	TRBV19	TRBD1	NA	CASRDRGLMNTEAFF	TGTGCCAGTAGGGACAGGGGCCTCATGAACACTGAAGCTTTCTTT
TRBJ1-5	TRBV4-1	NA	once	CASSQVTDEQPQHF	TGCGCCAGCAGCCAGGTCACAGACGAACAGCCCCAGCATTTT
TRBJ1-2	TRBV6-2/TRBV6-3	NA	NA	CASSNQGNGYTF	TGTGCCAGCAGTAATCAGGGGAACGGCTACACCTTC